Shown below are 4 T cell receptor beta chains from a single sample sequenced in a study of chemoradiotherapy in HPV16-positive cancers. Clones were sequenced by immunoSEQ multiplex PCR, and TCRdb holds only the in-frame ones, with some missing. The sample carries 7,000 or so clones, around 90% recorded once. Sequencing was performed on tumor tissue, taken from a patient who underwent chemoradiotherapy. These receptors were obtained from a human donor with HPV-associated anogenital cancer.

This rearrangement joins TRBV5-1 to TRBJ2-7; perhaps TRBD1 as D (5 bases). Germline CDR1 is SGHRS and CDR2 is YFSETQ. V was clipped by 1 base and J by 3 bases, with 8 bases between them. This CDR3 comprises 13 residues. In DNA, the CDR3 is TGCGCCAGCAGCTTGCAGACAGTCTACGAGCAGTACTTC. Translated: CASSLQTVYEQYF.

The V gene is TRBV2, the J gene TRBJ1-6; a weak D match, TRBD1 (5 bases). Germline V gene data show CDR1 as SNHLY and CDR2 as FYNNEI. Trimming left V 5 bases short and J 7 bases short, with 18 bases between. The CDR3 is 16 amino acids. This chain's CDR3 is CASSRGTAITNSPLHF. CDR3 DNA: TGTGCCAGCAGTCGAGGGACTGCCATCACCAATTCACCCCTCCACTTT. Drawing the rest from reference TRBV2 and TRBJ1-6, the complete variable domain is EPEVTQTPSHQVTQMGQEVILRCVPISNHLYFYWYRQILGQKVEFLVSFYNNEISEKSEIFDDQFSVERPDGSNFTLKIRSTKLEDSAMYFCASSRGTAITNSPLHFGNGTRLTVT.

The chain joins TRBV28 to TRBJ1-4; 7 nucleotides match TRBD1. The germline V gene has CDR1 MDHEN and CDR2 SYDVKM. The CDR3 consists of 14 residues. V dropped 7 bases and J dropped 8; count of bases not matched to a gene: 10. The CDR3 nucleotides read TGTGCCAGCAATTCCGGGACAGCCAAAGAAAAACTGTTTTTT. It specifies CASNSGTAKEKLFF.

This chain connects TRBV19 to TRBJ2-5; tentative D call: TRBD2 (5 bases). The V gene lost 5 bases and the J gene lost 2 bases, with 12 bases spanning the gap. This CDR3 contains 14 residues. Per germline, CDR1 LNHDA and CDR2 SQIVND (reference sequence). This CDR3 is CASSARTRQETQYF. CDR3 DNA sequence: TGTGCCAGTAGTGCTCGGACTCGTCAAGAGACCCAGTACTTC.